The TCR beta chain described here comes from a study of blood T cell repertoires in COVID-19. Study details: Material from acute and convalescent COVID-19 was sourced from the United States, Italy and Spain.

This CDR3 spans 16 amino acids. Trimming took off 1 base at V and 5 bases at J, with 14 bases between the two ends. The germline V gene encodes CDR1 SEHNR and CDR2 FQNEAQ (reference sequence). The protocol was immunoSEQ multiplex PCR, while the TCRdb copy is restricted to in-frame clones and leaves out a portion. The profile covers roughly 250,000 clones, with 65% to 90% appearing a single time and 6.5% to 9% taken by the ten largest. The source of this sequence is a woman aged 50 to 65 with acute or convalescent COVID-19. The specimen sequenced was peripheral blood. The chain combines TRBV7-9 with TRBJ2-2, with D perhaps matching TRBD1 (6 bases). The CDR3 DNA reads as TGTGCCAGCAGCTTAGGTCTACAGGGCGGTACCGGGGAGCTGTTTTTT. Translated, it gives CASSLGLQGGTGELFF.